The 9 T cell receptor beta chains reported below all come from one sample, sequenced in a study of human versus mouse CDR3 diversity and MHC coevolution. Sequencing used immunoSEQ multiplex PCR; TCRdb keeps in-frame clones, though not all of them. The sample has 60,000 to 95,000 clones, 85% to 95% seen once. Sequencing was performed on naive CD4+ T cells from blood. Subset denoted: CD45RO-negative CD62L-positive naive CD4 T cells. These receptor sequences come from a person between 25 and 70 years old in good health.

The CDR3 loop reads CASSAGTGVTGELFF. The CDR3 DNA reads TGCGCCAGCAGCGCCGGGACAGGGGTAACCGGGGAGCTGTTTTTT. The chain combines TRBV5-1 with TRBJ2-2; TRBD1 aligns across 10 bases. With 4 bases clipped from V and 5 bases from J, the junction kept 5 bases outside the gene matches. Germline assignment: CDR1 SGHRS and CDR2 YFSETQ. The CDR3 loop spans 15 amino acids.

The rearrangement links TRBV2 to TRBJ1-2; D possibly corresponds to TRBD1 (6 bases). The length of the CDR3 is 16 residues. The germline V gene has CDR1 SNHLY and CDR2 FYNNEI. V lost 1 base and J 6 bases, leaving 18 bases between the germline ends. CDR3 in amino acids: CASSEEGGGRWDGYTF. The CDR3 region has the DNA TGTGCCAGCAGTGAAGAGGGCGGGGGCCGATGGGATGGCTACACCTTC.

The chain combines TRBV5-4 with TRBJ2-3; the match to TRBD1 covers 9 bases. Unmatched junction bases numbered 12, after V lost 4 bases and J lost 3 bases. CDR3 length: 17 residues. CDR1 is SGHNT, CDR2 YYREEE, per germline (reference sequence). The CDR3 spells CASSRGTGGFQTDTQYF. For the CDR3, the DNA is TGTGCCAGCAGCCGTGGTACAGGGGGCTTTCAGACAGATACGCAGTATTTT.

The genes are TRBV5-5 and TRBJ2-7; D may be TRBD1 (6 bases). There are 12 residues in the CDR3. Per germline, CDR1 SGHKS and CDR2 YYEKEE (reference sequence). Trimming removed 3 bases from V and 8 bases from J, with 12 bases in between. In nucleotides, the CDR3 is TGTGCCAGCAGCTCACAGGGAACCAAGCAGTACTTC. Translated: CASSSQGTKQYF.

The chain employs TRBV25-1 and TRBJ2-5; TRBD2 is a possible D gene (5 bases). The CDR3 totals 12 residues. Germline lookup yields CDR1 MGHDK and CDR2 SYGVNS. The V end lost 6 bases, the J end lost 5 bases, and 10 bases lay between the germline ends. For the CDR3, the DNA is TGTGCCAGCAGCACTAGTAGGGAGACCCAGTACTTC. It translates to CASSTSRETQYF.

This chain uses TRBV5-1 with TRBJ2-3; TRBD2 aligns across 7 bases. This CDR3 contains 15 residues. Germline CDR1 and CDR2: SGHRS and YFSETQ. V shed 3 bases and J 0 bases; nucleotides not matched to a gene: 4. The CDR3: CASSSAGGSTDTQYF. CDR3 DNA: TGCGCCAGCAGCTCAGCCGGGGGGAGCACAGATACGCAGTATTTT.

A note on this clone: The junction does not match germline at one end; this may be a read error. The chain has TRBV7-8 and TRBJ2-2, with a tentative D call TRBD2 (6 bases). Germline V gives CDR1 SGHVS, CDR2 FQNEAQ. CDR3 length equals 16 residues. CDR3 region: CASSFGKGTGTGGLFF. CDR3 DNA sequence: TGTGCCAGCAGCTTCGGGAAGGGGACGGGCACCGGGGGGCTGTTTTTT.

The V and J genes are TRBV28 and TRBJ2-5, with 9 nucleotides matching TRBD1. The J call may not be correct, given that the DNA end is closer to TRBJ2-7. CDR3 length: 14 residues. In germline, CDR1 is MDHEN, CDR2 SYDVKM. CDR3: CASSSGTGPYEQYF. CDR3 DNA: TGTGCCAGCAGCTCCGGGACAGGGCCCTACGAGCAGTACTTC.

The rearrangement uses TRBV9 and TRBJ2-3; D is uncertain. Between the trimmed V and J ends, which lost 0 bases and 0 bases, there was a span of 11 bases. CDR1 and CDR2 (germline): SGDLS, YYNGEE. This CDR3 spans 16 amino acids. Here the CDR3 DNA reads TGTGCCAGCAGCGTAGCTGGTACAGCTAGCACAGATACGCAGTATTTT. This gives the protein CASSVAGTASTDTQYF.